What follows are 32 T cell receptor beta chains derived from one specimen sequenced in a study of CXCR3-negative and CXCR3-positive naive CD8 T cells. Study-wide findings and caveats: Researchers report that CXCR3-positive naive cells carry more hydrophobic TRB CDR3s than CXCR3-negative naive cells.

What these receptors recognize is not known. Each TRB cDNA library was prepared by 5' RACE (with UMI labels). TCRdb re-called the 5' RACE reads and catalogs CDR3 proteins one per entry, DNA excluded. The ten top clones account for over 0.25%, within a sample of 130,000 to 150,000 distinct CDR3 sequences. Sequenced material: naive CXCR3+ CD8+ T cells from blood. Subset denoted: CD45RO-CCR7+CD27+CD95- naive CD8+ T cells expressing CXCR3 (TNR3+). The receptors derive from a human donor in good health. Some clones in this sample may be carry-over from other donors' samples.

The rearrangement links TRBV27 to TRBJ2-7. The CDR3 covers 13 residues. The germline CDR1 and CDR2 sequences are MNHEY and SMNVEV (reference sequence). The CDR3 is CASSTAFSYEQYF.

The rearrangement uses TRBV7-9 and TRBJ1-2; TCRdb's D gene call, TRBD1, goes unchecked for lack of DNA. Germline CDR1 reads SEHNR; CDR2 reads FQNEAQ (reference sequence). The CDR3 runs to 12 residues. CDR3 sequence: CASSSPGDGYTF. The full variable domain, with the rest looked up from reference TRBV7-9 and TRBJ1-2, is DTGVSQNPRHKITKRGQNVTFRCDPISEHNRLYWYRQTLGQGPEFLTYFQNEAQLEKSRLLSDRFSAERPKGSFSTLEIQRTEQGDSAMYLCASSSPGDGYTFGSGTRLTVV.

The CDR3 protein is CAIRVSQDSGTYEQYF. V is TRBV10-3 and J is TRBJ2-7; TCRdb picks TRBD2, but there is no DNA to check that call. From germline, CDR1 is ENHRY and CDR2 SYGVKD. The CDR3 contains 16 residues.

The chain combines TRBV9 with TRBJ2-3; the D gene TCRdb calls, TRBD1, cannot be checked with no DNA. This CDR3 has 15 residues. The germline CDR1 and CDR2 sequences are SGDLS and YYNGEE. This chain's CDR3 is CASSVGQGATDTQYF.

The chain combines TRBV4-1 with TRBJ2-4. Germline V gene data show CDR1 as MGHRA and CDR2 as YSYEKL. The CDR3 runs 16 residues. This CDR3 is CASSQAEGESKNIQYF.

CDR3 loop: CASSSGTGTRWEQYF. The gene calls are TRBV7-9 and TRBJ2-7; the TCRdb D gene call, TRBD1, has no DNA to confirm it. The V gene's germline CDR1 is SEHNR and CDR2 FQNEAQ (reference sequence). This CDR3 is built from 15 residues.

The J gene is TRBJ2-7, the V gene TRBV5-1; checking the TCRdb D call of TRBD1 is not possible without DNA. The CDR3 loop spans 15 amino acids. Germline V gene lookup returns CDR1 SGHRS and CDR2 YFSETQ. CDR3 loop: CASSLGSQGAFEQYF.

The chain carries TRBV5-6 and TRBJ2-1; TCRdb designates TRBD1, a call that cannot be tested without DNA. The CDR3 sequence is 13 residues long. The germline V gene has CDR1 SGHDT and CDR2 YYEEEE. The CDR3 protein is CASSSEGINEQFF.

The chain joins TRBV10-1 to TRBJ1-2; TCRdb indicates TRBD1, and absent DNA this call remains unverified. Germline assignment: CDR1 WNHNN and CDR2 SYGVQD (reference sequence). CDR3 length: 13 residues. This CDR3 reads CASSEDRDYGYTF.

The V call is TRBV9, the J call TRBJ2-5. The CDR3 length is 13 residues. Looked up from germline, CDR1 is SGDLS and CDR2 is YYNGEE. CDR3 protein: CASSSYDSETQYF.

This sequence joins TRBV28 and TRBJ2-7; TCRdb's assignment of TRBD1 cannot be checked, as there is no DNA. The germline gives CDR1 MDHEN, CDR2 SYDVKM. The CDR3 is 14 amino acids. This CDR3 is CASSALDRGYEQYF. The full variable domain, completed using reference TRBV28 and TRBJ2-7, is DVKVTQSSRYLVKRTGEKVFLECVQDMDHENMFWYRQDPGLGLRLIYFSYDVKMKEKGDIPEGYSVSREKKERFSLILESASTNQTSMYLCASSALDRGYEQYFGPGTRLTVT.

This chain connects TRBV29-1 to TRBJ1-2; TCRdb's D gene call, TRBD1, goes unchecked for lack of DNA. Germline assignment: CDR1 SQVTM and CDR2 ANQGSEA. This CDR3 has 12 amino acids. The CDR3 reads CSVEDLGGSYTF.

The genes are TRBV27 and TRBJ2-1. The CDR3 is 12 residues long. Germline loops: CDR1 MNHEY, CDR2 SMNVEV (reference sequence). CDR3 residues: CASSFLGNEQFF.

The V gene is TRBV7-9, the J gene TRBJ2-1. Germline V gives CDR1 SEHNR, CDR2 FQNEAQ (reference sequence). This CDR3 contains 17 residues. CDR3 residues: CASRQSAGQGVHNEQFF.

The chain joins TRBV7-9 to TRBJ2-3; the TRBD2 assignment by TCRdb is unverifiable without DNA. The CDR3 consists of 12 residues. Germline V gives CDR1 SEHNR, CDR2 FQNEAQ (reference sequence). The CDR3 here is CASSQGLAPQYF.

The chain carries TRBV25-1 and TRBJ1-1; TCRdb's D gene call, TRBD1, goes unchecked for lack of DNA. The germline V gene has CDR1 MGHDK and CDR2 SYGVNS. This CDR3 contains 15 residues. The CDR3 spells CASSDSGVGNTEAFF.

J is TRBJ2-2 and V is TRBV2. Germline CDR1 reads SNHLY; CDR2 reads FYNNEI. This CDR3 spans 17 amino acids. Here the CDR3 reads CASSESEVAIVTGELFF. Based on the CDR3 plus reference TRBV2 and TRBJ2-2, the full variable domain is EPEVTQTPSHQVTQMGQEVILRCVPISNHLYFYWYRQILGQKVEFLVSFYNNEISEKSEIFDDQFSVERPDGSNFTLKIRSTKLEDSAMYFCASSESEVAIVTGELFFGEGSRLTVL.

The chain combines TRBV28 with TRBJ2-7; TCRdb proposes TRBD1, but this gene call is untestable without DNA. CDR1 and CDR2 (germline): MDHEN, SYDVKM. This CDR3 has 17 residues. This CDR3 reads CASSLGVGAGAGDEQYF. Full variable domain (missing parts from reference TRBV28 and TRBJ2-7): DVKVTQSSRYLVKRTGEKVFLECVQDMDHENMFWYRQDPGLGLRLIYFSYDVKMKEKGDIPEGYSVSREKKERFSLILESASTNQTSMYLCASSLGVGAGAGDEQYFGPGTRLTVT.

The J gene is TRBJ1-1, the V gene TRBV7-2; with no DNA, the TCRdb D assignment of TRBD1 cannot be verified. Germline CDR1 reads SGHTA; CDR2 reads FQGNSA. The CDR3 is 15 amino acids. The CDR3: CASSLWSSGDTEAFF.

The chain recombines TRBV5-6 with TRBJ2-4; TCRdb outputs TRBD2, but without DNA this stays unchecked. The CDR3 has 15 residues. Germline V gene sequence: CDR1 SGHDT, CDR2 YYEEEE. The CDR3 loop reads CASSLVMSGKNIQYF.

The rearrangement joins TRBV7-3 to TRBJ2-1; TCRdb calls TRBD2, which cannot be checked without DNA. Germline V gene sequence: CDR1 SGHTA, CDR2 FQGTGA. There are 16 residues in the CDR3. CDR3 region: CASSNLAGGFGNEQFF.

The chain has TRBV29-1 and TRBJ2-1; TCRdb's assignment of TRBD2 cannot be checked, as there is no DNA. Germline CDR1 is SQVTM and CDR2 is ANQGSEA. CDR3 length: 14 residues. Here the CDR3 reads CSTTPSGGRNEQFF.

The V call is TRBV10-3, the J call TRBJ2-7. The germline gives CDR1 ENHRY, CDR2 SYGVKD. The length of the CDR3 is 12 residues. CDR3 loop: CAISEYSLGQYF.

The V gene is TRBV20-1, the J gene TRBJ2-1; TCRdb lists TRBD2, though no DNA is available to test this call. The CDR3 contains 15 residues. CDR1 is DFQATT and CDR2 is SNEGSKA in the germline V gene (reference sequence). The CDR3 here is CSASSGTSSYDEQFF.

The J gene is TRBJ2-1, the V gene TRBV28; no DNA is available, so the TRBD1 call from TCRdb remains unchecked. Germline V gene data show CDR1 as MDHEN and CDR2 as SYDVKM. The CDR3 has 15 residues. CDR3 sequence reads: CASSQGFSGYNEQFF.

The chain links TRBV3-1 to TRBJ1-2. Germline V gives CDR1 LGHDT, CDR2 YNNKEL (reference sequence). The CDR3 runs 14 residues. CDR3 in amino acids: CASSQDGPSYGYTF.

This chain joins TRBV19 and TRBJ1-5; TCRdb's assignment of TRBD1 cannot be checked, as there is no DNA. Looked up from germline, CDR1 is LNHDA and CDR2 is SQIVND (reference sequence). The CDR3 totals 16 residues. The CDR3 region is CASSIVGVNPNQPQHF.

V usage is TRBV6-5 and J usage is TRBJ2-2; the D call of TRBD1 rests on TCRdb alone, since no DNA is present to check it. There are 15 residues in the CDR3. CDR1 and CDR2 (germline): MNHEY, SVGAGI. The CDR3 is CASSYFPRPSGELFF.

The chain is built from TRBV20-1 and TRBJ2-3. Germline V gene sequence: CDR1 DFQATT, CDR2 SNEGSKA (reference sequence). This CDR3 spans 15 amino acids. The CDR3 reads CSARDPRGPTDTQYF.

J is TRBJ2-1 and V is TRBV12-3 or TRBV12-4; with no DNA, the TCRdb D assignment of TRBD2 cannot be verified. The CDR3 runs 16 residues. The CDR3: CASTDWGGTPHGEQFF.

J is TRBJ2-7 and V is TRBV28; the D call of TRBD2 rests on TCRdb alone, since no DNA is present to check it. In germline, CDR1 is MDHEN, CDR2 SYDVKM. This CDR3 region has 11 residues. This chain's CDR3 is CATGRGYEQYF.

This chain joins TRBV2 and TRBJ1-2. Germline V lookup: CDR1 SNHLY, CDR2 FYNNEI. The CDR3 totals 16 residues. The chain's CDR3 is CASSENFLGKGYGYTF.